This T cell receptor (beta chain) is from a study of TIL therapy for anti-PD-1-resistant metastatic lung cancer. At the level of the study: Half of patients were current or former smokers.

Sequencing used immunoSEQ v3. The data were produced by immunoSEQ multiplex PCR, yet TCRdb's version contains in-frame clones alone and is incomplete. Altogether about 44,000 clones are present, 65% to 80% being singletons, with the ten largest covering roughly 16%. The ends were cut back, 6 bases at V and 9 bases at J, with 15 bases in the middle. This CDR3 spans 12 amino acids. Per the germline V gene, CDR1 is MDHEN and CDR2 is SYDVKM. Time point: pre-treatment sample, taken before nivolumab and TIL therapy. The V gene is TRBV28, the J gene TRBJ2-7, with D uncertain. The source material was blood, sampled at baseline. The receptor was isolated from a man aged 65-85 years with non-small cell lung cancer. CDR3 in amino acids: CASSLTALGQYF. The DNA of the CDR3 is TGTGCCAGCAGCCTGACGGCGCTGGGGCAGTACTTC.